These 21 T cell receptor beta chains were all obtained from the same sample, sequenced in a study of identical twins. One entry per CDR3 protein, called by TCRdb with MiXCR from the 5' RACE reads. The table includes 650,000 to 750,000 distinct CDR3 sequences, approximately 21% detected once. The data were also submitted as part of a second study, on T cells expressing NK-cell markers.

The sample comprised PBMCs. Receptors originate from a woman aged 18-35 years in good health.

This clonotype was seen ten or more times. V usage is TRBV12-3 or TRBV12-4 and J usage is TRBJ2-3, with 7 bases fitting TRBD1. The CDR3 is 13 amino acids. Germline trimming cut 2 bases from V and 9 bases from J; bases unmatched to any gene: 5. The CDR3 DNA reads as TGTGCCAGCAGTTTAAGACAGGGAGACACGCAGTATTTT. Amino acid sequence: CASSLRQGDTQYF.

This clonotype was seen repeatedly, ten times or more. The chain links TRBV20-1 to TRBJ2-3; TRBD2 agrees at 16 bases. The CDR3 has 20 residues. Germline V gene data show CDR1 as DFQATT and CDR2 as SNEGSKA (reference sequence). Germline trimming cut 5 bases from V and 10 bases from J; bases unmatched to any gene: 24. This CDR3 reads CSAGPGLAGGQVFAYVAQYF. The CDR3 DNA sequence: TGCAGTGCTGGCCCGGGACTAGCGGGGGGGCAGGTCTTCGCGTACGTGGCGCAGTATTTT.

This clonotype was found many times. The V gene is TRBV20-1, the J gene TRBJ1-6, with TRBD1 matching over 8 bases. V lost 4 bases and J lost 7; bases outside the gene matches: 18. Germline V gene sequence: CDR1 DFQATT, CDR2 SNEGSKA (reference sequence). The CDR3 length is 18 residues. In nucleotides, the CDR3 is TGCAGTGCTATACGAGCCACAGGGGGAGAAATTAGGAATTCACCCCTCCACTTT. Translated, it gives CSAIRATGGEIRNSPLHF.

The chain uses TRBV6-2 or TRBV6-3 and TRBJ2-5, with TRBD2 matching over 9 bases. The junction had 4 bases not matched to a gene; V was cut back by 2 bases and J by 3 bases. CDR1 and CDR2 (germline): MNHEY, SVGEGT. CDR3 length equals 15 residues. The CDR3 spells CASSYGLARKETQYF. Written as DNA, the CDR3 is TGTGCCAGCAGTTACGGACTAGCGCGGAAAGAGACCCAGTACTTC.

V and J are TRBV20-1 and TRBJ2-1, with 9 bases matching TRBD2. Germline CDR1 is DFQATT and CDR2 is SNEGSKA (reference sequence). The CDR3 runs to 15 residues. With 6 bases clipped from V and 6 bases from J, the junction kept 12 bases outside the gene matches. CDR3 in amino acids: CSAPNAGGEINEQFF. CDR3 in DNA: TGCAGTGCCCCTAACGCGGGAGGGGAGATCAATGAGCAGTTCTTC.

The chain couples TRBV9 to TRBJ2-1; D ambiguous. The CDR3 extends over 13 amino acids. Germline-derived CDR1 and CDR2 are SGDLS and YYNGEE. The V end was cut by 3 bases, the J end by 12 bases, with 16 bases between. CDR3: CASSAQTAPLQFF. The CDR3 coding sequence is TGTGCCAGCAGCGCCCAAACGGCCCCTTTGCAGTTCTTC. Full variable domain (missing parts from reference TRBV9 and TRBJ2-1): DSGVTQTPKHLITATGQRVTLRCSPRSGDLSVYWYQQSLDQGLQFLIQYYNGEERAKGNILERFSAQQFPDLHSELNLSSLELGDSALYFCASSAQTAPLQFFGPGTRLTVL.

A few counts support this clonotype. The chain has TRBV12-3 or TRBV12-4 and TRBJ2-5; 10 bases fit TRBD2. V trimming: 2 bases; J trimming: 4 bases; junction bases outside the gene matches: 10. The CDR3 runs to 17 residues. The CDR3 DNA follows: TGTGCCAGCAGTTTATGGGTAGCGGGGGGCCGGGTAGAGACCCAGTACTTC. As protein: CASSLWVAGGRVETQYF.

This clonotype was observed a handful of times. This chain joins TRBV20-1 and TRBJ2-1, with TRBD2 matching over 10 bases. The CDR3 extends over 15 amino acids. Unmatched junction bases numbered 14, after V lost 5 bases and J lost 10 bases. Germline V gives CDR1 DFQATT, CDR2 SNEGSKA (reference sequence). In nucleotides, the CDR3 is TGCAGTGCTGGGGCCAGCGGGAGGGCCTCTGGGGAGCAGTTCTTC. Translation: CSAGASGRASGEQFF.

The chain joins TRBV7-3 to TRBJ2-3, with TRBD2 matching over 9 bases. Germline CDR1 is SGHTA and CDR2 is FQGTGA. The V gene end was trimmed by 5 bases and the J gene end by 3 bases; junction bases not matched to a gene: 9. The CDR3 spans 16 residues. CDR3 nucleotides: TGTGCCAGCAGCCCCGCCATGGCGGGGGGGACAGATACGCAGTATTTT. Translation gives CASSPAMAGGTDTQYF. Combining the CDR3 with reference TRBV7-3 and TRBJ2-3 gives the whole variable domain GAGVSQTPSNKVTEKGKYVELRCDPISGHTALYWYRQSLGQGPEFLIYFQGTGAADDSGLPNDRFFAVRPEGSVSTLKIQRTERGDSAVYLCASSPAMAGGTDTQYFGPGTRLTVL.

This clonotype was counted at least ten times. The chain employs TRBV12-3 or TRBV12-4 and TRBJ1-3, with 8 positions matching TRBD1. The V gene end was trimmed by 6 bases and the J gene end by 5 bases; junction bases not matched to a gene: 6. The length of the CDR3 is 14 residues. Written as DNA, the CDR3 is TGTGCCAGCAGACAGGGGGTGGAAAGAAACACCATATATTTT. It specifies CASRQGVERNTIYF.

This clonotype was found a few times. The chain joins TRBV27 to TRBJ1-5; D remains unclear. Germline-derived CDR1 and CDR2 are MNHEY and SMNVEV (reference sequence). V dropped 5 bases and J dropped 6 bases, with 8 bases sitting between them. The CDR3 consists of 12 residues. The CDR3 loop reads CASSRDGQPQHF. The DNA of the CDR3 is TGTGCCAGCAGTAGGGATGGTCAGCCCCAGCATTTT.

This chain uses TRBV7-2 with TRBJ2-7; 8 nucleotides match TRBD2. From germline, CDR1 is SGHTA and CDR2 FQGNSA. V dropped 3 bases and J dropped 4; count of bases not matched to a gene: 14. There are 17 residues in the CDR3. The CDR3 DNA follows: TGTGCCAGCAGCTTCCGATCGGGCGGGAGGCGAAGGTACGAGCAGTACTTC. Encoded protein: CASSFRSGGRRRYEQYF.

The sample holds a few counts of this clonotype. The chain links TRBV7-9 to TRBJ2-7; 10 bases map to TRBD1. The CDR3 loop spans 16 amino acids. V lost 4 bases, J lost 2 bases, and 8 bases stayed unmatched. The germline gives CDR1 SEHNR, CDR2 FQNEAQ (reference sequence). The CDR3 region has the DNA TGTGCCAGCAGCTCCCCGTCCGGGACAGGGGCCTACGAGCAGTACTTC. It yields the protein CASSSPSGTGAYEQYF.

This clonotype appeared many times. J is TRBJ2-7 and V is TRBV5-1; D ambiguous. V was trimmed by 5 bases and J by 4 bases, leaving 7 bases between them. The CDR3 contains 11 residues. In germline, CDR1 is SGHRS, CDR2 YFSETQ. CDR3 sequence: CASSSNYEQYF. CDR3 in DNA: TGCGCCAGCAGTTCTAATTACGAGCAGTACTTC.

The V call is TRBV25-1, the J call TRBJ1-4, with D uncertain. Germline V gene lookup returns CDR1 MGHDK and CDR2 SYGVNS. The V gene lost 3 bases and the J gene lost 5 bases, with 10 bases spanning the gap. The length of the CDR3 is 14 residues. CDR3 DNA: TGTGCCAGCAGTGAGGCCCACCAAAATGAAAAACTGTTTTTT. Its translation: CASSEAHQNEKLFF.

This clonotype was detected a few times. V usage is TRBV20-1 and J usage is TRBJ2-1; D gene uncertain. The CDR3 covers 14 residues. CDR1 is DFQATT and CDR2 is SNEGSKA in the germline V gene (reference sequence). Trimming took 5 bases from V and 2 from J, leaving 13 bases between them. The CDR3 sequence is CSAALGPAYNEQFF. DNA for the CDR3: TGCAGTGCTGCGCTAGGGCCTGCCTACAATGAGCAGTTCTTC.

This clonotype was seen a handful of times. The V and J genes are TRBV3-1 and TRBJ1-2; the D is unclear. The germline gives CDR1 LGHDT, CDR2 YNNKEL (reference sequence). V gave up 7 bases and J gave up 5 bases, with 14 bases separating them. This CDR3 has 13 amino acids. The CDR3 sequence is CASTAGMAYGYTF. The CDR3 DNA is TGTGCCAGCACGGCGGGTATGGCTTATGGCTACACCTTC.

The chain couples TRBV6-1 to TRBJ2-3; no clear D gene. From germline, CDR1 is MNHNS and CDR2 SASEGT. V dropped 6 bases and J dropped 3 bases, with 16 bases sitting between them. The CDR3 consists of 15 residues. In nucleotides, the CDR3 is TGTGCCAGCAGCTTTCCGGCCCGACCGACAGATACGCAGTATTTT. Translated: CASSFPARPTDTQYF.

In its sample, this clonotype was seen a few times. One end of the junction fails to match germline, which may point to a read error. The chain carries TRBV7-7 and TRBJ2-7; 8 bases fit TRBD2. This CDR3 is 16 amino acids long. CDR1 and CDR2 from the germline V gene are SSHAT and FNYEAQ (reference sequence). Here the CDR3 DNA reads TGTGCTAGCAGCTTAGGGGTAGCGGGGCACTCCTACGAGCAGTACTTC. Amino acids: CASSLGVAGHSYEQYF.

J is TRBJ1-3 and V is TRBV6-5, with D uncertain. The CDR3 loop spans 14 amino acids. V lost 0 bases to trimming and J lost 4 bases, with 7 bases between them. Germline CDR1 MNHEY, CDR2 SVGAGI. This chain's CDR3 is CASSYSRGGNTIYF. In DNA, the CDR3 is TGTGCCAGCAGTTACTCACGGGGAGGAAACACCATATATTTT.

This clonotype was recorded at least ten times. V gene TRBV20-1 combines with J gene TRBJ2-5; TRBD2 matches 7 bases. J lost 6 bases, V lost 6 bases, and 10 bases had no gene match. CDR1 DFQATT and CDR2 SNEGSKA come from the germline V gene (reference sequence). This CDR3 is built from 13 residues. The chain's CDR3 is CSAPGSGVKTQYF. CDR3 in DNA: TGCAGTGCACCCGGGAGCGGGGTAAAGACCCAGTACTTC.